Below, 7 T cell receptor beta chains from the same sample are listed, as sequenced in a study of blood T cell repertoires in COVID-19. Sequencing was performed with immunoSEQ multiplex PCR; in TCRdb, only in-frame clones are kept and a portion is missing. The sample lists some 200,000 clones, roughly 82% occurring once. The sample comprised PBMCs or T cells enriched from blood (not recorded which). These receptors came from a man aged 40-55 years who had recovered from COVID-19.

The J gene is TRBJ1-2, the V gene TRBV9; D may be TRBD1 (5 bases). The CDR3 consists of 14 residues. Trimming took 6 bases from V and 5 from J, leaving 17 bases between them. In germline, CDR1 is SGDLS, CDR2 YYNGEE. The CDR3 sequence: CASTPGGSDYGYTF. Here the CDR3 DNA reads TGTGCCAGCACACCCGGGGGGTCGGATTATGGCTACACCTTC.

DNA for the CDR3: TGTGCCAGCAGCTTAAATCCGAGTTTCGCCGGGGAGCTGTTTTTT. Protein: CASSLNPSFAGELFF. This rearrangement joins TRBV11-2 to TRBJ2-2; no definite D call. This CDR3 comprises 15 residues. Trimming left V 2 bases short and J 6 bases short, with 13 bases between. From germline, CDR1 is SGHAT and CDR2 FQNNGV.

The chain is built from TRBV27 and TRBJ1-1; D is unresolved. The CDR3 sequence is 14 residues long. CDR1 and CDR2 (germline): MNHEY, SMNVEV (reference sequence). V lost 1 base, J lost 4 bases, and 10 bases lay in between. CDR3 protein: CASSLYEAGTEAFF. DNA for the CDR3: TGTGCCAGCAGTTTATACGAGGCGGGCACTGAAGCTTTCTTT.

On this clone itself: Other DNA sequences in the sample encode the same CDR3. The gene calls are TRBV18 and TRBJ1-1; TRBD1 is a possible D gene (5 bases). Trimming removed 3 bases at V and 1 base at J, with 9 bases between. CDR1 and CDR2 (germline): KGHSH, LQKENI. This CDR3 has 14 residues. This CDR3 reads CASSPAQGNTEAFF. DNA for the CDR3: TGTGCCAGCTCACCGGCGCAGGGGAACACTGAAGCTTTCTTT. The full variable domain, rest sourced from reference TRBV18 and TRBJ1-1, is NAGVMQNPRHLVRRRGQEARLRCSPMKGHSHVYWYRQLPEEGLKFMVYLQKENIIDESGMPKERFSAEFPKEGPSILRIQQVVRGDSAAYFCASSPAQGNTEAFFGQGTRLTVV.

The chain recombines TRBV19 with TRBJ1-2; TRBD1 matches 10 bases. The V segment lost 5 bases and the J segment 4 bases; nucleotides outside the gene matches: 4. The CDR3 contains 14 residues. Germline CDR1 is LNHDA and CDR2 is SQIVND (reference sequence). This CDR3 is CASSSTGGSYGYTF. Written as DNA, the CDR3 is TGTGCCAGTAGTTCGACAGGGGGCAGCTATGGCTACACCTTC.

The CDR3 is CATSDGLSSFF. CDR3 in DNA: TGTGCCACCAGTGACGGTCTTAGCTCTTTCTTT. This chain uses TRBV24-1 with TRBJ1-1; D remains ambiguous. CDR1 is KGHDR and CDR2 is SFDVKD in the germline V gene. With 4 bases removed from V and 12 bases from J, the gap between germline ends came to 11 bases. This CDR3 region has 11 residues.

V is TRBV10-3 and J is TRBJ1-2; a weak D match, TRBD1 (6 bases). The V gene's germline CDR1 is ENHRY and CDR2 SYGVKD. The CDR3 loop spans 13 amino acids. Trimming removed 10 bases from V and 4 bases from J, with 16 bases in between. In DNA form, the CDR3 reads TGTGCCACCCTGGGGGCGATTAGCTATGGCTACACCTTC. Protein: CATLGAISYGYTF.